This T cell receptor (beta chain) was captured by sequencing in a study of early T cells in non-severe SARS-CoV-2 infection. Points from the study as a whole: In VDJdb matching, anti-spike CD8 responses were favored while private and CD4 specificities went missing.

The J segment lost 4 bases and the V segment lost 5 bases, leaving 5 bases of the junction unmatched. The CDR3 covers 14 residues. On this clonotype: The antigen remains unidentified.

Unique molecular identifier tags were affixed to discrete cDNA molecules. Each CDR3 protein is one row after TCRdb ran MiXCR on the 5' RACE reads. Altogether 55,000 to 70,000 distinct CDR3 sequences are present, 12% being singletons, with the ten largest covering more than 1.5%. The rearrangement joins TRBV12-3 or TRBV12-4 to TRBJ2-1, with 7 bases fitting TRBD1. The clonotype originates from an adult who was a healthcare worker with PCR-confirmed SARS-CoV-2 infection or an uninfected control (not recorded which). Material for sequencing was whole blood. CDR3 coding DNA: TGTGCCAGCAGTATTGACAGGGCGTACAATGAGCAGTTCTTC. Protein product: CASSIDRAYNEQFF.